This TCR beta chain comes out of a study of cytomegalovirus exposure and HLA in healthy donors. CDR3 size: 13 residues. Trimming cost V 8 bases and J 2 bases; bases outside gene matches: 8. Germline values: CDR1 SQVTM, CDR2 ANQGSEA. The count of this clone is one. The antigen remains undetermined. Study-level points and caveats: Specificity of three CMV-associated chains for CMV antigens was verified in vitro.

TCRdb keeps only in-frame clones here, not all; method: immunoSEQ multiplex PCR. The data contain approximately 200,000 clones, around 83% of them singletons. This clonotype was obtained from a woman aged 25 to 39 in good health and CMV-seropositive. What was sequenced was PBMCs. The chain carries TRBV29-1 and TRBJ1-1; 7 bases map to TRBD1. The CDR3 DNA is TGCAGCACCTCTAGACAGGGCAACACTGAAGCTTTCTTT. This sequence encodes CSTSRQGNTEAFF.